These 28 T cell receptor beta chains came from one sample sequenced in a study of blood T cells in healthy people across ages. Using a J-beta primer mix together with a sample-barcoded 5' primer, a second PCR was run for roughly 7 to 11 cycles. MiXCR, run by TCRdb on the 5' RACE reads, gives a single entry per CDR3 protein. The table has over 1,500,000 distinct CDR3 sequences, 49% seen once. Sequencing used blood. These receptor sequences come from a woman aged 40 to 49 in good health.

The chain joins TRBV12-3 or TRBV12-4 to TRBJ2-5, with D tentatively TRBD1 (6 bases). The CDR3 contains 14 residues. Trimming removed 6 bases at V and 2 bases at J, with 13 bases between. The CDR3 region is CASSRRQEQETQYF. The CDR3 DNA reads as TGTGCCAGCAGCCGGCGACAGGAGCAAGAGACCCAGTACTTC.

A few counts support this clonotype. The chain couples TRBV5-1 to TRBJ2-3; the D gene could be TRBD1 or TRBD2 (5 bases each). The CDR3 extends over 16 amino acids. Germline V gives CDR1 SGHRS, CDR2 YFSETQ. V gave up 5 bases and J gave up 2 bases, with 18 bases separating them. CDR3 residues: CASSPYLGPSTDTQYF. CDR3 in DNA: TGCGCCAGCAGTCCATACTTGGGACCCTCCACAGATACGCAGTATTTT.

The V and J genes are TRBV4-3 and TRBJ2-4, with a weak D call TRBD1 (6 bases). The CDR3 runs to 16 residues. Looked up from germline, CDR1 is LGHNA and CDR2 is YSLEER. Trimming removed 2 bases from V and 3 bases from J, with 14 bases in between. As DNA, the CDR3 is TGCGCCAGCAGCCAAACCGGGACATACTACAAAAACATTCAGTACTTC. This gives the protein CASSQTGTYYKNIQYF.

The CDR3 region is CASSWLVDEQYF. CDR3 sequence (DNA): TGTGCCAGCAGCTGGCTTGTGGACGAGCAGTACTTC. This rearrangement joins TRBV11-2 to TRBJ2-5; D is unresolved. The J call is in doubt because the DNA end fits TRBJ2-7 better. The germline CDR1 and CDR2 sequences are SGHAT and FQNNGV. The CDR3 runs 12 residues.

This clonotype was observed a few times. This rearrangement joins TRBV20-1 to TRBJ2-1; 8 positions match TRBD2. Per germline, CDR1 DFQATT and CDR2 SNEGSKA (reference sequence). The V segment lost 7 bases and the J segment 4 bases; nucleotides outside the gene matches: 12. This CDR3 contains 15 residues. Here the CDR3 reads CSVSTPGRGYNEQFF. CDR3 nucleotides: TGCAGTGTCAGTACCCCCGGGAGGGGATACAATGAGCAGTTCTTC.

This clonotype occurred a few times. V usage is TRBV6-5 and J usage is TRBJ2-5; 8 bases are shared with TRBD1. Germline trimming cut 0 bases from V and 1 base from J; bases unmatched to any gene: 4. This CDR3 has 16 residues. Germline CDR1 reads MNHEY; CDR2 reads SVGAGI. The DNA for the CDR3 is TGTGCCAGCAGTTACTCTGTGACAGGGGTCCAAGAGACCCAGTACTTC. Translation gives CASSYSVTGVQETQYF.

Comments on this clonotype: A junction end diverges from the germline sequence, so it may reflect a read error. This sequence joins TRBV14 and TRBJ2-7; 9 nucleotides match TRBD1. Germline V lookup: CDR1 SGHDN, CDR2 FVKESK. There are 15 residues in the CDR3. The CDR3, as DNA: TGTGCCGGCAGCCAAAGGACAGGGGCCGCCAACGAGCAGTACTTC. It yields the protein CAGSQRTGAANEQYF.

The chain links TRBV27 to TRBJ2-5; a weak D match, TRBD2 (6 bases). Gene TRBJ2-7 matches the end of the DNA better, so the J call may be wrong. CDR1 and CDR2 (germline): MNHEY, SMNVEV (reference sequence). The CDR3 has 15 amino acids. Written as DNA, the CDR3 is TGTGCCAGCAGTTTACGGGGAGGACAAACCTACGAGCAGTACTTC. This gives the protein CASSLRGGQTYEQYF.

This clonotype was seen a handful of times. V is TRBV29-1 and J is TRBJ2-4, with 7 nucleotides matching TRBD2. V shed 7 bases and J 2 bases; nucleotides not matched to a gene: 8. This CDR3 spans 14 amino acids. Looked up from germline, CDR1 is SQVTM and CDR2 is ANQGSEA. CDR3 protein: CSAVRGDTKNIQYF. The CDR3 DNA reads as TGCAGCGCTGTTCGGGGGGATACCAAAAACATTCAGTACTTC.

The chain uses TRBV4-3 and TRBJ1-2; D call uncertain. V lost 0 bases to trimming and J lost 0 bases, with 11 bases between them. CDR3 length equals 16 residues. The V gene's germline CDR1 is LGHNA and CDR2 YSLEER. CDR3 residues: CASSQDWSFSNYGYTF. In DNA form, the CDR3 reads TGCGCCAGCAGCCAAGATTGGTCGTTCTCTAACTATGGCTACACCTTC.

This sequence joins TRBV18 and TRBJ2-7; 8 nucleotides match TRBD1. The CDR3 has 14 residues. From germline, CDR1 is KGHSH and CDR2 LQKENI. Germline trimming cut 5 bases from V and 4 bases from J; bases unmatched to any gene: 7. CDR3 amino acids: CASSSDRDLYEQYF. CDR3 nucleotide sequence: TGTGCCAGCTCATCGGACAGGGACCTTTACGAGCAGTACTTC.

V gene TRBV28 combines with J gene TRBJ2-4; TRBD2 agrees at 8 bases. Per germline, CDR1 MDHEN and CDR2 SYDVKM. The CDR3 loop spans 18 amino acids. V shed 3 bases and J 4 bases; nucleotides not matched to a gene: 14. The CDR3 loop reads CASSFGGALGAGKNIQYF. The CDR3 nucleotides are TGTGCCAGCAGTTTCGGGGGGGCATTGGGGGCTGGGAAAAACATTCAGTACTTC.

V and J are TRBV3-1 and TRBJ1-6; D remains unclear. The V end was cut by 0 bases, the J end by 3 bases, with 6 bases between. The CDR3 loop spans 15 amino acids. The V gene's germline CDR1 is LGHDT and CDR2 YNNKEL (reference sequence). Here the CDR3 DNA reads TGTGCCAGCAGCCAAGATACAGTCTATAATTCACCCCTCCACTTT. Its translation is CASSQDTVYNSPLHF.

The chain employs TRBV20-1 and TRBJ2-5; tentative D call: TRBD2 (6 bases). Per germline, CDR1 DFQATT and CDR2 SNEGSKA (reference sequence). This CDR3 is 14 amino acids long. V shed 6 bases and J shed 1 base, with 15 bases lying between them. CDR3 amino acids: CSAEPPGLQETQYF. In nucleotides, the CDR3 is TGCAGTGCCGAGCCCCCGGGACTCCAAGAGACCCAGTACTTC.

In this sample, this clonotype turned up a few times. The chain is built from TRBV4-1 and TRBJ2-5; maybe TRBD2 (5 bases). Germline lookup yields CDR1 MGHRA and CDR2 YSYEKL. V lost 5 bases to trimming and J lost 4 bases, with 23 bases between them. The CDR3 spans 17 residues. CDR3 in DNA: TGCGCCAGCAGCGCACTGGAGAGAGGGAGCTCAAGAGAGACCCAGTACTTC. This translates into CASSALERGSSRETQYF.

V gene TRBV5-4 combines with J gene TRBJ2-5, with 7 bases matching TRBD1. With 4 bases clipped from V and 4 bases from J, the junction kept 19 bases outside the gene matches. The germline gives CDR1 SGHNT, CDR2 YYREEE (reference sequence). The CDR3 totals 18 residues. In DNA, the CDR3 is TGTGCCAGCAGCCGGGAACCGACAGGGACCCCCAAAGGAGAGACCCAGTACTTC. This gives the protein CASSREPTGTPKGETQYF.

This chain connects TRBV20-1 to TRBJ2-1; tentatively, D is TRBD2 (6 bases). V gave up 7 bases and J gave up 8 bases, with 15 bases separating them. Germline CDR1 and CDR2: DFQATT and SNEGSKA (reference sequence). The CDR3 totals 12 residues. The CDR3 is CSVPGLSDEQFF. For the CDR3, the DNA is TGCAGTGTCCCGGGACTGTCGGATGAGCAGTTCTTC.

CDR3 coding DNA: TGTGCCAGCCCTCGAGGCGGGGGGGCCGGGAATGAGCAGTTCTTC. Translated: CASPRGGGAGNEQFF. The J gene is TRBJ2-1, the V gene TRBV5-4; TRBD2 matches 9 bases. This CDR3 has 15 amino acids. V gave up 7 bases and J gave up 7 bases; unmatched junction bases: 12. Germline loops: CDR1 SGHNT, CDR2 YYREEE (reference sequence).

The CDR3 reads CASSAPGVGLYGYTF. For the CDR3, the DNA is TGTGCCAGCAGCGCACCGGGTGTGGGGCTCTATGGCTACACCTTC. This chain uses TRBV7-9 with TRBJ1-2, with TRBD1 as a possible D gene (5 bases). Trimming shortened V by 5 bases and J by 4 bases, and 17 bases separated the two germline ends. In germline, CDR1 is SEHNR, CDR2 FQNEAQ (reference sequence). CDR3 size: 15 residues.

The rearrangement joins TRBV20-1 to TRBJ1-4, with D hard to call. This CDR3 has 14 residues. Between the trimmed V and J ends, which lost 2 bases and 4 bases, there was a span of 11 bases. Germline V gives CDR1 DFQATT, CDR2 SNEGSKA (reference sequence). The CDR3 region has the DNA TGCAGTGCTAGACAGAGCAGGATTAATGAAAAACTGTTTTTT. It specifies CSARQSRINEKLFF.

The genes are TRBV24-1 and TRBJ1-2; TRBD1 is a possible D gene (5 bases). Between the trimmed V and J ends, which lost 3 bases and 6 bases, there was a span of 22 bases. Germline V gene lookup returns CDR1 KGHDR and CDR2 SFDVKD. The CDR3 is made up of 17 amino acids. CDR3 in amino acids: CATSDLSPGGGLDGYTF. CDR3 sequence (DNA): TGTGCCACCAGTGATCTCTCCCCGGGGGGTGGCTTGGATGGCTACACCTTC.

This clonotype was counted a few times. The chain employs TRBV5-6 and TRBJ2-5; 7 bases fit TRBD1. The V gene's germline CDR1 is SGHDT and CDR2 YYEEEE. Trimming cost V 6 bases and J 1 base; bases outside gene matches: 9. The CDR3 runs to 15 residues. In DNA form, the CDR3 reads TGTGCCAGCACCCCCCCGACAGGGACCCAAGAGACCCAGTACTTC. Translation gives CASTPPTGTQETQYF.

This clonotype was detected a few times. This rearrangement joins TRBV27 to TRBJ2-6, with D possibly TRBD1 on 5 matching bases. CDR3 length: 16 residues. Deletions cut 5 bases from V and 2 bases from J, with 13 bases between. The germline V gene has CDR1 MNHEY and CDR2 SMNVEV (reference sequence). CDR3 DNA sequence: TGTGCCAGCAGTGCAACACAGGTCGCTGGGGCCAACGTCCTGACTTTC. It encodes CASSATQVAGANVLTF.

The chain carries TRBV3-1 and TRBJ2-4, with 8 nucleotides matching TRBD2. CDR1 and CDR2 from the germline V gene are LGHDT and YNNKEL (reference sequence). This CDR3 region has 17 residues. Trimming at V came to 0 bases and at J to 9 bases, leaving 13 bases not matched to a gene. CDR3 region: CASSQDRAGVGVRIQYF. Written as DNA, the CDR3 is TGTGCCAGCAGCCAAGATAGAGCGGGGGTAGGAGTTCGCATTCAGTACTTC.

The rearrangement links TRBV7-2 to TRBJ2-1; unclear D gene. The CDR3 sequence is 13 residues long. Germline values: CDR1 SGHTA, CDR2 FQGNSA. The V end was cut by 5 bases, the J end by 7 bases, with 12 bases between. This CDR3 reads CASSRRTLNEQFF. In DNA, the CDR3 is TGTGCCAGCAGCCGCAGGACCCTTAATGAGCAGTTCTTC.

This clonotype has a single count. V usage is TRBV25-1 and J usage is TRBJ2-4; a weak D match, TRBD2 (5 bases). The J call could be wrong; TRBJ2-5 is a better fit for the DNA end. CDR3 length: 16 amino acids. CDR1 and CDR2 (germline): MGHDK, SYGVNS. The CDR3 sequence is CASSPGISSGWETQYF. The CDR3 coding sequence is TGTGCCAGCAGTCCCGGGATTAGCTCGGGATGGGAGACCCAGTACTTC.

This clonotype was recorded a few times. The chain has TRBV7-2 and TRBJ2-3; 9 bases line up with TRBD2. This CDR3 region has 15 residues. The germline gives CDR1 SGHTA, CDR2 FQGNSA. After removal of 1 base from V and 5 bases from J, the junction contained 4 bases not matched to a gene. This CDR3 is CASSLVSGGVDTQYF. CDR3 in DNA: TGTGCCAGCAGCTTAGTTAGCGGGGGTGTAGATACGCAGTATTTT.

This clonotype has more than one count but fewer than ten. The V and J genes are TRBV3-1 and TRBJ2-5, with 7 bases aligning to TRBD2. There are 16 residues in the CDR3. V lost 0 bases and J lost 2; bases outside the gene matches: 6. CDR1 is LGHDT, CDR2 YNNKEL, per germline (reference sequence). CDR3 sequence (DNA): TGTGCCAGCAGCCAAGATAGAACGGGGGGACAAGAGACCCAGTACTTC. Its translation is CASSQDRTGGQETQYF.